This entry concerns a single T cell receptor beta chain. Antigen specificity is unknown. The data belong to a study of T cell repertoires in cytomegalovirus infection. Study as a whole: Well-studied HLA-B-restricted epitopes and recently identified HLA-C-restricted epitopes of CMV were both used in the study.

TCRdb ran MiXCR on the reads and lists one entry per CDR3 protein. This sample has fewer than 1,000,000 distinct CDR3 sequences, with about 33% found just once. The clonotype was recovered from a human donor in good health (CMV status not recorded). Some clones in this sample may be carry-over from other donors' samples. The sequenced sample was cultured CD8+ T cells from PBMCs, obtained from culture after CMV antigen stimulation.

The CDR3 region has the DNA TGTGCCACCCACAACGTCATGAACACTGAAGCTTTCTTT. Its protein is CATHNVMNTEAFF. This chain joins TRBV6-1 and TRBJ1-1; D remains unclear. Germline CDR1 and CDR2: MNHNS and SASEGT. The CDR3 extends over 13 amino acids. V was trimmed by 10 bases and J by 0 bases, leaving 12 bases between them.